This entry lists 9 T cell receptor beta chains sequenced from one sample in a study of cytomegalovirus exposure and HLA in healthy donors. TCRdb keeps only in-frame clones here, not all; method: immunoSEQ multiplex PCR. In the table there are about 78,000 clones, 90% to 97% of which are singletons. The sample taken for sequencing was PBMCs. The source of these receptors is a man in his late teens or twenties in good health and CMV-seropositive.

The chain links TRBV2 to TRBJ1-5; 11 bases align to TRBD1. Trimming took 3 bases from V and 5 from J; bases not matched to a gene: 15. The CDR3 contains 19 residues. Germline V gene sequence: CDR1 SNHLY, CDR2 FYNNEI. In DNA form, the CDR3 reads TGTGCCAGCAGTGATCCCTTTGTTTTGGGACAGGGGGTGGATCAGCCCCAGCATTTT. Translating gives CASSDPFVLGQGVDQPQHF.

V is TRBV28 and J is TRBJ2-3, with 10 nucleotides matching TRBD2. In germline, CDR1 is MDHEN, CDR2 SYDVKM. Trimming at V came to 4 bases and at J to 1 base, leaving 8 bases not matched to a gene. This CDR3 region has 17 residues. For the CDR3, the DNA is TGTGCCAGCAGTTCTAACCATCTAGCGGGAGGCACAGATACGCAGTATTTT. Protein product: CASSSNHLAGGTDTQYF.

The chain recombines TRBV5-1 with TRBJ2-1, with TRBD2 matching over 10 bases. CDR1 and CDR2 (germline): SGHRS, YFSETQ. V was clipped by 4 bases and J by 4 bases; unmatched bases: 8. The length of the CDR3 is 16 residues. The CDR3 region has the DNA TGCGCCAGCAGCCTTAGAGTAGCGGGAGGATACAATGAGCAGTTCTTC. Translated, it gives CASSLRVAGGYNEQFF.

J is TRBJ1-2 and V is TRBV25-1, with 7 bases lining up with TRBD1. Germline loops: CDR1 MGHDK, CDR2 SYGVNS. CDR3 length: 15 residues. V shed 4 bases and J 7 bases; nucleotides not matched to a gene: 12. The CDR3, as DNA: TGTGCCAGCAGTGCCACCTCAACAGGGGAAAGTGGCTACACCTTC. Protein sequence: CASSATSTGESGYTF.

This chain uses TRBV5-1 with TRBJ2-6; D remains ambiguous. V lost 4 bases and J 0 bases, leaving 8 bases between the germline ends. The length of the CDR3 is 15 residues. Per germline, CDR1 SGHRS and CDR2 YFSETQ. The DNA of the CDR3 is TGCGCCAGCAGCGTACCAGACTCTGGGGCCAACGTCCTGACTTTC. It encodes CASSVPDSGANVLTF.

This sequence joins TRBV6-5 and TRBJ2-2; 7 positions match TRBD2. The CDR3 spans 14 residues. The V gene end was trimmed by 8 bases and the J gene end by 3 bases; junction bases not matched to a gene: 6. From germline, CDR1 is MNHEY and CDR2 SVGAGI. The CDR3 is CASGLSGYTGELFF. The CDR3 DNA sequence: TGTGCCAGCGGCCTTAGCGGGTACACCGGGGAGCTGTTTTTT.

The chain has TRBV9 and TRBJ2-5, with 7 bases that match TRBD2. Trimming at V came to 0 bases and at J to 2 bases, leaving 4 bases not matched to a gene. This CDR3 is 15 amino acids long. The germline gives CDR1 SGDLS, CDR2 YYNGEE. In DNA form, the CDR3 reads TGTGCCAGCAGCGTAGGGCTAGCGGATCAAGAGACCCAGTACTTC. Its translation is CASSVGLADQETQYF.

The count of this clone is one. V is TRBV5-1 and J is TRBJ1-2; 7 nucleotides align to TRBD1. With V trimmed by 0 bases and J by 3 bases, 5 bases remained unmatched. The CDR3 spans 15 residues. The germline gives CDR1 SGHRS, CDR2 YFSETQ. CDR3 nucleotide sequence: TGCGCCAGCAGCTTGGTTTCAGGGGGAGACTATGGCTACACCTTC. Translation: CASSLVSGGDYGYTF.

This clone came up once. The rearrangement links TRBV11-2 to TRBJ2-1; D remains ambiguous. CDR1 is SGHAT, CDR2 FQNNGV, per germline. CDR3 length: 14 residues. Trimming left V 2 bases short and J 8 bases short, with 13 bases between. CDR3 loop: CASSLPAKMHEQFF. In nucleotides, the CDR3 is TGTGCCAGCAGCTTACCTGCGAAGATGCATGAGCAGTTCTTC.